The T cell receptor beta chain described here comes from a study of T cell repertoires in ileal Crohn's disease. About the study: Thiopurines (around eleven) or anti-TNF agents (approximately 20) were given postoperatively to about half.

Trimming cost V 5 bases and J 7 bases; bases outside gene matches: 7. CDR1 MNHEY and CDR2 SVGAGI come from the germline V gene. The CDR3 consists of 13 residues. The time point is: neoterminal ileum biopsy at postoperative endoscopy, about 6 months after surgery. Each sample's TCRB immunosequencing used 500 to 550 nanograms of biopsy DNA. Some clones are missing from TCRdb's copy, which holds only in-frame ones; the method was immunoSEQ multiplex PCR. The sample consists of some 7,100 clones, around 74% of them appearing once. This receptor was taken from an adult with Crohn's disease. The rearrangement uses TRBV6-5 and TRBJ2-7; 8 positions agree with TRBD2. The sample consisted of ileal tissue. CDR3 sequence: CASSVAGRGEQYF. In DNA, the CDR3 is TGTGCCAGCAGTGTAGCGGGGAGGGGGGAGCAGTACTTC.